The clone carrying this T cell receptor beta chain was seen a handful of times. The antigen remains unidentified. This sample was taken from a study of cytomegalovirus exposure and HLA in healthy donors. Study-level background: Caucasian-associated ancestry cluster membership applied to under 85% of under 450 genotyped donors.

Primers for the PCR totalled 60 Vbeta and 13 Jbeta. The repertoire was sequenced with immunoSEQ multiplex PCR; TCRdb's copy has only in-frame clones and lacks some. The table has some 150,000 clones, 79% seen once; the top ten hold about 3.7%. Regarding the study as a whole: In a later analysis, about 17,000 TCR beta sequences were associated with HLA alleles at 0.05 false discovery rate.

Germline V gene sequence: CDR1 MNHNY, CDR2 SVGAGI (reference sequence). V was pared by 2 bases and J by 3 bases, with 10 bases between. The CDR3 runs to 14 residues. The genes are TRBV6-6 and TRBJ2-5, with D possibly matching TRBD1 (6 bases). This clonotype was sampled from a human donor in good health. The sequenced material came from PBMCs. CDR3 in amino acids: CASSYPPGEETQYF. The CDR3 coding sequence is TGTGCCAGCAGTTACCCGCCAGGGGAAGAGACCCAGTACTTC.